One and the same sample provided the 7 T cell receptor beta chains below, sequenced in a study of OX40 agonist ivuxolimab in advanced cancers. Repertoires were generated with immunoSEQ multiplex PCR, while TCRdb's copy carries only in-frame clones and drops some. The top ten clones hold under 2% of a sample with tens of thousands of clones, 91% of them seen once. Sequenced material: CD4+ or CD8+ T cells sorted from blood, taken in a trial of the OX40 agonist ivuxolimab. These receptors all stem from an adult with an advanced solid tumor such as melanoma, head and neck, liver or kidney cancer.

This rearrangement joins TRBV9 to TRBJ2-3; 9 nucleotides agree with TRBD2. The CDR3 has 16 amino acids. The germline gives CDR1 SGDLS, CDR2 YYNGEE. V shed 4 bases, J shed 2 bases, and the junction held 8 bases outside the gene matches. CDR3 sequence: CASSTRLAGITDTQYF. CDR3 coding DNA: TGTGCCAGCAGCACCCGTCTAGCGGGGATCACAGATACGCAGTATTTT.

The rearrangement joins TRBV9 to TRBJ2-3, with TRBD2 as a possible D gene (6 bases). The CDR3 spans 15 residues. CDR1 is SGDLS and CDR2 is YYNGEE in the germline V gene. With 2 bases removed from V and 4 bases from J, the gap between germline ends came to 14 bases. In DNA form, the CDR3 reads TGTGCCAGCAGCGTGGAGGGGCTTGGTCCAGATACGCAGTATTTT. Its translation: CASSVEGLGPDTQYF.

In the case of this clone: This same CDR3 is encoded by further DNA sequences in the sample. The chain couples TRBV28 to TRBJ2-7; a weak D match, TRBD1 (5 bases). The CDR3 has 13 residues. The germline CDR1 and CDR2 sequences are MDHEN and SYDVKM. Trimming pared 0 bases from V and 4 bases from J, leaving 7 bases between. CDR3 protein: CASSLWQGYEQYF. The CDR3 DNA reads TGTGCCAGCAGTTTATGGCAGGGTTACGAGCAGTACTTC.

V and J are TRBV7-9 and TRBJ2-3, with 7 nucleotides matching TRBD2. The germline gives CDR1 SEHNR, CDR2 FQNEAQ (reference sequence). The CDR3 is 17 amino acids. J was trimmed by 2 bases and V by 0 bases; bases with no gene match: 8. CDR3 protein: CASSLAPASGFTDTQYF. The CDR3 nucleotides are TGTGCCAGCAGCTTAGCGCCGGCTAGCGGTTTCACAGATACGCAGTATTTT.

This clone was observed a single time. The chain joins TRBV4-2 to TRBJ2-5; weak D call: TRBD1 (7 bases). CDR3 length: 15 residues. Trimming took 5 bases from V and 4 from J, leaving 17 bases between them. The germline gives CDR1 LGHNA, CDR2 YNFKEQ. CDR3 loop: CASSGGGVRGETQYF. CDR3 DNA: TGTGCCAGCAGCGGAGGGGGCGTTAGGGGAGAGACCCAGTACTTC.

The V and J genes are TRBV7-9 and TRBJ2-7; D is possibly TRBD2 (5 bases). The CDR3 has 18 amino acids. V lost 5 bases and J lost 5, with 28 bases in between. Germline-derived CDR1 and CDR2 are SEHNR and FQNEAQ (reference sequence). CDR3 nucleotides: TGTGCCAGCAGCCCAAGAAGGTTAGGGCCGGGATTAGTCAACGAGCAGTACTTC. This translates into CASSPRRLGPGLVNEQYF.

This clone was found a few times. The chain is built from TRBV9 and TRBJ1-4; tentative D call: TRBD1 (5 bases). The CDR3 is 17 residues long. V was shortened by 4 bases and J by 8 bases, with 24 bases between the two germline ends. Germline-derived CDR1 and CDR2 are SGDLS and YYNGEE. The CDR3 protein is CASSPRRAMQGSEKLFF. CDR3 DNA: TGTGCCAGCAGCCCCCGAAGGGCTATGCAGGGATCGGAAAAACTGTTTTTT.